This T cell receptor (beta chain) comes out of a study of memory CD4+ T cells and cytomegalovirus serostatus. Study at large: This sample comes from healthy Belgian adults, fewer than ten CMV seropositive, about 25 seronegative.

CDR1 and CDR2 from the germline V gene are MDHEN and SYDVKM. Trimming left V 6 bases short and J 4 bases short, with 9 bases between. CDR3 length equals 12 residues. Study conclusions and caveats: Each of fewer than 80 CMV-associated TCRbeta sequences occurred in one to five individuals.

The repertoire was sequenced with immunoSEQ multiplex PCR; TCRdb's copy has only in-frame clones and lacks some. The profile covers over 40,000 clones, with approximately 80% appearing a single time and about 0.6% taken by the ten largest. The sort gate was single viable CD3+CD4+CD8-CD45RO+ cells for memory CD4+ T cells. Serostatus was set by detecting CMV pp150, pp28, p38, p52 IgG. Total CD4+ T cells were enriched by CD4 positive selection. About this clone: Its antigen remains unknown.

Sequencing was done on a sample of memory CD4+ T cells from blood. The receptor's source is an adult in good health and CMV-seronegative. The genes are TRBV28 and TRBJ2-5; D is uncertain. DNA for the CDR3: TGTGCCAGCAGCGTCCGAGGAGAGACCCAGTACTTC. Amino acids: CASSVRGETQYF. Together with reference TRBV28 and TRBJ2-5, the CDR3 gives the full variable domain: DVKVTQSSRYLVKRTGEKVFLECVQDMDHENMFWYRQDPGLGLRLIYFSYDVKMKEKGDIPEGYSVSREKKERFSLILESASTNQTSMYLCASSVRGETQYFGPGTRLLVL.